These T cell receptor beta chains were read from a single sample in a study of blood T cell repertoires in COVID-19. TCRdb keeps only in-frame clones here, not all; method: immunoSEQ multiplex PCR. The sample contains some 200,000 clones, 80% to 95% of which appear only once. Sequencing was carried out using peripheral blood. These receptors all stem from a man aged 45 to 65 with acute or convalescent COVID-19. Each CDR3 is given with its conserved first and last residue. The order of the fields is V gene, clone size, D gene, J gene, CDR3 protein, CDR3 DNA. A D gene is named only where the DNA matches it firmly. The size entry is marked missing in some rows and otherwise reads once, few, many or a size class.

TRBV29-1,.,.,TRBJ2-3,CSVEEYSGQDSTDTQYF,TGCAGCGTTGAAGAATATAGCGGACAGGATAGCACAGATACGCAGTATTTT
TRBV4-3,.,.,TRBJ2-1,CASSQDSSSYNEQFF,TGCGCCAGCAGCCAAGATTCGAGCTCCTACAATGAGCAGTTCTTC
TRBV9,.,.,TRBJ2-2,CASSPRGGAGELFF,TGTGCCAGCAGCCCCAGAGGGGGTGCCGGGGAGCTGTTTTTT
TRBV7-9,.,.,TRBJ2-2,CASSSSGAADHTGELFF,TGTGCCAGCAGCTCATCTGGGGCCGCGGACCACACCGGGGAGCTGTTTTTT
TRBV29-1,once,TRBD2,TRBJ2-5,CSTLSAGGFFETQYF,TGCAGCACCCTATCGGCGGGGGGTTTCTTTGAGACCCAGTACTTC
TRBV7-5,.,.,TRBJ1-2,CARSNREARGDNYGYTF,TGTGCCAGAAGCAATCGGGAAGCCCGGGGGGATAACTATGGCTACACCTTC
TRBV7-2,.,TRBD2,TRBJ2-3,CASSFTGVAGEGTQYF,TGTGCCAGCAGCTTCACGGGGGTAGCGGGGGAGGGAACGCAGTATTTT
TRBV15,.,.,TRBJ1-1,CATSREGQGNTEAFF,TGTGCCACCAGCAGAGAAGGTCAGGGCAACACTGAAGCTTTCTTT
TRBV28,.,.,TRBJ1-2,CASSLSGSNYGYTF,TGTGCCAGCAGTTTATCAGGGTCTAACTATGGCTACACCTTC
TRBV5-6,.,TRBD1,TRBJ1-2,CASSWTGQGVNYGYTF,TGTGCCAGCAGCTGGACGGGACAGGGGGTTAACTATGGCTACACCTTC
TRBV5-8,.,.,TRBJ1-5,CASSSGVESNQPQHF,TGTGCCAGCAGCTCGGGAGTCGAAAGCAATCAGCCCCAGCATTTT
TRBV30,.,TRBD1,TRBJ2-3,CAGGPGGSDTQYF,TGTGCCGGAGGTCCAGGGGGCTCAGATACGCAGTATTTT
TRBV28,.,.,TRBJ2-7,CASSFDSTYEQYF,TGTGCCAGCAGTTTCGACAGTACCTACGAGCAGTACTTC
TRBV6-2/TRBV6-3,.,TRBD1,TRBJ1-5,CASSYRGLQPQHF,TGTGCCAGCAGTTACAGGGGGCTTCAGCCCCAGCATTTT
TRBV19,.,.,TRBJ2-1,CASSFRTEGYNEQFF,TGTGCCAGTAGTTTCCGGACAGAGGGGTACAATGAGCAGTTCTTC
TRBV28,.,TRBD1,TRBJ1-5,CASSLGQANNQPQHF,TGTGCCAGCAGTTTAGGACAGGCTAACAATCAGCCCCAGCATTTT
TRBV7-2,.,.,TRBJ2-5,CASSPGAGQETQYF,TGTGCCAGCAGCCCAGGAGCGGGCCAAGAGACCCAGTACTTC
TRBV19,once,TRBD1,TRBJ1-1,CASSNRNRGVTEAFF,TGTGCCAGTAGTAACCGAAACAGGGGGGTGACTGAAGCTTTCTTT
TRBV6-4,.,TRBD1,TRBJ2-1,CASRRDRDSYNEQFF,TGTGCCAGCAGGAGGGACAGGGACTCCTACAATGAGCAGTTCTTC
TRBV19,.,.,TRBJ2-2,CASNSDRYTGELFF,TGTGCCAGCAACTCGGACAGATACACCGGGGAGCTGTTTTTT
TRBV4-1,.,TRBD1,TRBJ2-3,CASSLGQGVDTQYF,TGCGCCAGCAGCCTGGGACAGGGGGTTGATACGCAGTATTTT
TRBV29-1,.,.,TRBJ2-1,CSLLQSSYNEQFF,TGCAGCCTCTTACAGAGCTCCTACAATGAGCAGTTCTTC
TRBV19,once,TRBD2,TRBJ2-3,CASSMWPGLAGADTQYF,TGTGCCAGTAGTATGTGGCCGGGACTAGCGGGAGCAGATACGCAGTATTTT
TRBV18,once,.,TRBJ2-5,CASSPRSGETQYF,TGTGCCAGCTCACCACGTTCGGGAGAGACCCAGTACTTC
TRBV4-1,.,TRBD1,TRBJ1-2,CASSHRDSNYGYTF,TGCGCCAGCAGCCACCGGGACAGTAACTATGGCTACACCTTC
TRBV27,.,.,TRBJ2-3,CASSPTFTGLRYF,TGTGCCAGCAGTCCGACCTTTACGGGACTCCGGTATTTT
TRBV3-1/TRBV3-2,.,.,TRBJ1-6,CASRPRGLDNSPLHF,TGTGCCAGCAGACCACGGGGACTGGATAATTCACCCCTCCACTTT
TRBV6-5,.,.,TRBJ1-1,CASSSGVMNTEAFF,TGTGCCAGCAGTTCTGGAGTTATGAACACTGAAGCTTTCTTT
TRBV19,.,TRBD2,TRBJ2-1,CASNPLAGGYNEQFF,TGTGCCAGTAACCCTCTAGCGGGAGGGTACAATGAGCAGTTCTTC
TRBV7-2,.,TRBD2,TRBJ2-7,CASSLASGRAKTGQYF,TGTGCCAGCAGCTTAGCTAGCGGGAGGGCTAAGACTGGGCAGTACTTC
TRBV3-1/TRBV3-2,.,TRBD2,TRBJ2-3,CASSQGTSGVTQYF,TGTGCCAGCAGCCAAGGGACTAGCGGTGTTACGCAGTATTTT
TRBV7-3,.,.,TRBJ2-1,CASSLHPGYNEQFF,TGTGCCAGCAGCCTGCATCCGGGTTACAATGAGCAGTTCTTC
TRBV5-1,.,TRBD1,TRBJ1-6,CASSATGQGGSPLHF,TGCGCCAGCAGCGCGACCGGACAGGGCGGATCACCCCTCCACTTT
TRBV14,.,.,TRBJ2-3,CASSQAPASEYTDTQYF,TGTGCCAGCAGCCAAGCCCCGGCTAGCGAGTACACAGATACGCAGTATTTT
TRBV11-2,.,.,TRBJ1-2,CASSLPDQTGPPWGYTF,TGTGCCAGCAGCTTACCCGACCAAACAGGCCCCCCTTGGGGCTACACCTTC
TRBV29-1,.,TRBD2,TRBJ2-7,CSVSGRLSYEQYF,TGCAGCGTTAGCGGGAGGCTCTCCTACGAGCAGTACTTC
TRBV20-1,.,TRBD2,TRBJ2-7,CSAAGAYEQYF,TGCAGTGCAGCGGGGGCCTACGAGCAGTACTTC
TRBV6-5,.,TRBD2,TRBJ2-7,CASSSTRGGIYEQYF,TGTGCCAGCAGTTCAACTCGGGGGGGCATCTACGAGCAGTACTTC
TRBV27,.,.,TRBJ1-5,CASSLGSGNQPQHF,TGTGCCAGCAGTTTGGGCTCTGGCAATCAGCCCCAGCATTTT
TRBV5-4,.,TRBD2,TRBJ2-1,CASSDPSGGANEQFF,TGTGCCAGCAGCGATCCTAGCGGGGGGGCAAATGAGCAGTTCTTC
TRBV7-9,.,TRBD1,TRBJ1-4,CASSQPGQGLEKLFF,TGTGCCAGCAGCCAGCCAGGACAGGGGCTTGAAAAACTGTTTTTT
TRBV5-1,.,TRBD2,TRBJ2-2,CASTGLAVMNTGELFF,TGCGCCAGCACGGGACTAGCGGTGATGAACACCGGGGAGCTGTTTTTT
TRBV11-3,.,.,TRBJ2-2,CASSTNTGELFF,TGTGCCAGCAGTACGAACACCGGGGAGCTGTTTTTT
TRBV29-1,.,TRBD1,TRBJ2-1,CSAGGAYNEQFF,TGCAGCGCAGGGGGTGCCTACAATGAGCAGTTCTTC
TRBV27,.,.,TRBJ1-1,CASSLSIRLTTYTEAFF,TGTGCCAGCAGTTTATCGATCCGACTCACAACTTACACTGAAGCTTTCTTT
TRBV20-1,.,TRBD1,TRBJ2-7,CSASNRGRYEQYF,TGCAGTGCTAGTAACAGGGGAAGGTACGAGCAGTACTTC
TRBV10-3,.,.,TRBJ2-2,CAISDLDRKVTGELFF,TGTGCCATCAGTGATTTAGACAGGAAGGTCACCGGGGAGCTGTTTTTT
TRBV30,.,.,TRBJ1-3,CAWDRAAGNTIYF,TGTGCCTGGGACAGAGCCGCTGGAAACACCATATATTTT
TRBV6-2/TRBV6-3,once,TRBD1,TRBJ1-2,CASSYSLRDSDGYTF,TGTGCCAGCAGTTACTCGCTCCGGGACAGTGATGGCTACACCTTC
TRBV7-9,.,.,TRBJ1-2,CASSPRQSGYGYTF,TGTGCCAGCAGCCCCCGACAGTCTGGCTATGGCTACACCTTC
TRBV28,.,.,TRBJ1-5,CASSLSDRLNQPQHF,TGTGCCAGCAGTTTGTCCGACAGGCTAAATCAGCCCCAGCATTTT